These T cell receptor beta chains were read from a single sample in a study of blood T cell repertoires in COVID-19. The method was immunoSEQ multiplex PCR; TCRdb's version includes in-frame clones alone and lacks a portion of them. The sample has about 480,000 clones, 70% to 90% seen once. Sequenced input: PBMCs or T cells enriched from blood (not recorded which). These receptor sequences come from a woman aged 60 to 75 who had recovered from COVID-19. CDR3s include the opening cysteine and the closing phenylalanine or tryptophan. D genes are given only for firm matches. Not every row has a clone size; where given, it reads once, few, many or a size class.

j_call	v_call	clone_size	d_call	cdr3_aa	cdr3_nt
TRBJ1-5	TRBV7-8	.	TRBD1	CASSLTGDQPQHF	TGTGCCAGCAGCCTTACAGGGGATCAGCCCCAGCATTTT
TRBJ2-7	TRBV5-1	.	.	CASSLSGDGDEQYF	TGCGCCAGCAGCTTATCGGGGGATGGGGACGAGCAGTACTTC
TRBJ2-3	TRBV19	.	TRBD1	CASSIPGTGVGTDTQYF	TGTGCCAGTAGTATCCCCGGGACAGGGGTCGGCACAGATACGCAGTATTTT
TRBJ2-3	TRBV7-4	.	TRBD1	CASSPPRTGDTDTQYF	TGTGCCAGCAGCCCACCCAGGACAGGGGACACAGATACGCAGTATTTT
TRBJ1-6	TRBV7-6	.	TRBD1	CASTVGGKNSPLHF	TGTGCCAGCACCGTAGGGGGCAAGAATTCACCCCTCCACTTT
TRBJ1-1	TRBV5-6	.	.	CASSFNRDTEAFF	TGTGCCAGCAGCTTTAATCGCGACACTGAAGCTTTCTTT
TRBJ1-2	TRBV3-1/TRBV3-2	.	.	CASSQDWQDNYGYTF	TGTGCCAGCAGCCAAGATTGGCAGGATAACTATGGCTACACCTTC
TRBJ2-7	TRBV2	.	TRBD1	CASSDRTGSYEQYF	TGTGCCAGCAGTGATCGGACAGGATCCTACGAGCAGTACTTC
TRBJ2-7	TRBV5-1	.	.	CASSLRTAYEGTYEQYF	TGCGCCAGCAGCTTACGGACTGCCTACGAGGGCACCTACGAGCAGTACTTC
TRBJ2-4	TRBV2	.	.	CASTEGGAAKNIQYF	TGTGCCAGCACCGAGGGGGGGGCGGCCAAAAACATTCAGTACTTC
TRBJ2-3	TRBV9	.	.	CASSATAHFTDTQYF	TGTGCCAGCAGCGCCACCGCTCACTTCACAGATACGCAGTATTTT
TRBJ2-3	TRBV3-1/TRBV3-2	.	.	CASSLQGGTDTQYF	TGTGCCAGCAGTCTACAGGGAGGCACAGATACGCAGTATTTT
TRBJ2-2	TRBV10-3	.	TRBD1	CAISQRGGQGANTGELFF	TGTGCCATCAGCCAACGCGGAGGACAGGGGGCGAACACCGGGGAGCTGTTTTTT
TRBJ2-7	TRBV19	.	TRBD1	CASSITTGKPYEQYF	TGTGCCAGTAGTATTACGACAGGGAAGCCCTACGAGCAGTACTTC
TRBJ1-1	TRBV28	.	.	CASSLGGSRTEAFF	TGTGCCAGCAGTTTAGGCGGGTCGCGCACTGAAGCTTTCTTT
TRBJ1-1	TRBV6-5	few	.	CASSFSRGGTEAFF	TGTGCCAGCAGTTTCTCACGGGGGGGTACTGAAGCTTTCTTT
TRBJ2-5	TRBV5-6	.	.	CASSAGGEETQYF	TGTGCCAGCAGCGCGGGTGGGGAAGAGACCCAGTACTTC
TRBJ2-3	TRBV7-6	.	TRBD1	CASSLMTGTNPSTDTQYF	TGTGCCAGCAGCTTAATGACAGGGACGAACCCTAGCACAGATACGCAGTATTTT
TRBJ1-2	TRBV5-5	.	.	CASSLGIAAIYGYTF	TGTGCCAGCAGCTTGGGCATAGCCGCCATCTATGGCTACACCTTC
TRBJ2-2	TRBV9	.	.	CASSGGFPNTGELFF	TGTGCCAGCAGCGGAGGGTTCCCGAACACCGGGGAGCTGTTTTTT
TRBJ2-1	TRBV19	.	.	CASRQSSGDNEQFF	TGTGCCAGTAGGCAGTCGTCAGGGGATAATGAGCAGTTCTTC
TRBJ2-5	TRBV29-1	.	TRBD1	CSAGTGQETQYF	TGCAGCGCCGGGACAGGACAAGAGACCCAGTACTTC
TRBJ1-2	TRBV2	.	.	CASSVVRDYGYTF	TGTGCCAGCAGTGTGGTCAGGGACTATGGCTACACCTTC
TRBJ2-6	TRBV9	.	.	CASSVVTPSGANVLTF	TGTGCCAGCAGCGTAGTGACACCCTCTGGGGCCAACGTCCTGACTTTC
TRBJ2-7	TRBV27	.	TRBD1	CASSSVSGQFFF	TGTGCCAGCAGTTCCGTATCGGGACAGTTCTTCTTC
TRBJ1-5	TRBV2	.	.	CASTEEYSNQPQHF	TGTGCCAGCACCGAGGAATATAGCAATCAGCCCCAGCATTTT
TRBJ2-3	TRBV9	.	TRBD2	CASSAMASGGATDTQYF	TGTGCCAGCAGCGCTATGGCTAGCGGGGGGGCCACAGATACGCAGTATTTT
TRBJ1-5	TRBV12-3/TRBV12-4	few	.	CASSFEGGKAQHF	TGTGCCAGCAGTTTCGAGGGAGGAAAGGCCCAGCATTTT
TRBJ1-2	TRBV19	.	.	CASSISHYGDYGYTF	TGTGCCAGTAGTATATCGCATTACGGGGACTATGGCTACACCTTC
TRBJ1-2	TRBV18	.	.	CASSGYSQGHGYTF	TGTGCCAGCTCGGGATATTCACAGGGCCATGGCTACACCTTC
TRBJ1-4	TRBV30	.	.	CAWSVHRPGLNEKLFF	TGTGCCTGGAGTGTACATCGGCCAGGCCTTAATGAAAAACTGTTTTTT
TRBJ1-3	TRBV24-1	.	TRBD1	CATSDSGQGSGNTIYF	TGTGCCACCAGTGATTCCGGACAGGGAAGTGGAAACACCATATATTTT
TRBJ1-1	TRBV5-5	many	.	CASGARDRINEAFF	TGTGCCAGCGGGGCTCGAGATCGGATTAATGAAGCTTTCTTT
TRBJ2-5	TRBV10-1	.	TRBD2	CASSETPGGGTQYF	TGCGCCAGCAGTGAGACCCCGGGAGGCGGGACCCAGTACTTC
TRBJ1-5	TRBV6-1	.	.	CASSEGTFNQPQHF	TGTGCCAGCAGTGAAGGGACATTTAATCAGCCCCAGCATTTT
TRBJ1-5	TRBV13	.	.	CASSLGQTYQPQHF	TGTGCCAGCAGCCTTGGACAGACTTATCAGCCCCAGCATTTT
TRBJ1-2	TRBV5-6	.	TRBD1	CASSWAGGGYTF	TGTGCCAGCAGCTGGGCAGGGGGAGGCTACACCTTC
TRBJ1-1	TRBV27	.	TRBD1	CASRPMDRGENTEAFF	TGTGCCAGCAGGCCAATGGACAGGGGGGAGAACACTGAAGCTTTCTTT
TRBJ2-5	TRBV6-5	.	TRBD1	CASSYSLTGGLETQYF	TGTGCCAGCAGTTACTCCCTGACAGGGGGCCTGGAGACCCAGTACTTC
TRBJ1-3	TRBV9	once	.	CASSVGGGSGNTIYF	TGTGCCAGCAGCGTAGGAGGTGGCTCTGGAAATACCATATATTTT
TRBJ1-5	TRBV24-1	.	.	CATGAGGNQPQHF	TGTGCCACCGGAGCAGGGGGCAATCAGCCCCAGCATTTT
TRBJ1-4	TRBV5-5	few	.	CASSLGPGIGEKLFF	TGTGCCAGCAGCTTGGGCCCAGGGATAGGGGAAAAACTGTTTTTT
TRBJ2-1	TRBV24-1	.	.	CATSDSTGISYNEQFF	TGTGCCACCAGTGATTCTACAGGGATCTCCTACAATGAGCAGTTCTTC
TRBJ1-1	TRBV7-9	.	.	CASSLAGGAEAFF	TGTGCCAGCAGCTTAGCGGGGGGTGCTGAAGCTTTCTTT
TRBJ2-7	TRBV13	.	.	CASSGQGYEQYF	TGTGCCAGCAGCGGCCAGGGCTACGAGCAGTACTTC